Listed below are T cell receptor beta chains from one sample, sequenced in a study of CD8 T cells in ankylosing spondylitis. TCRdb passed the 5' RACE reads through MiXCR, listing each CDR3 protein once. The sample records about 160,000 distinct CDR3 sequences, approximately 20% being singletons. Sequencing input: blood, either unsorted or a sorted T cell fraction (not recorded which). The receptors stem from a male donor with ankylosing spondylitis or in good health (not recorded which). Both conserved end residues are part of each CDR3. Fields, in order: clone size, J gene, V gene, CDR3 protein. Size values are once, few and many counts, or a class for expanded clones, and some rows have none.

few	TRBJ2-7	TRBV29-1	CSVETGRLYEQYF
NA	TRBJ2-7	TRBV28	CASRVTSFFSYEQYF
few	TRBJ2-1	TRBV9	CASSVSWRETYNEQFF
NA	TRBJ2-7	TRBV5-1	CASSFRGSAYEQYF
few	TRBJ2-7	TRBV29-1	CSVGQGAVEQYF
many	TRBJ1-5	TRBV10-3	CAISAGASRDQPQHF
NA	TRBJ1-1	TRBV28	CASSPPLGGLTEAFF
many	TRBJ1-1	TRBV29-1	CSGGTGDTEAFF
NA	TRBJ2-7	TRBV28	CASSLAQKQGYEQYF
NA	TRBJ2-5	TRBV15	CATSRGEQETQYF
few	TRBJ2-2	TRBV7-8	CATQLGDLGVYTGELFF
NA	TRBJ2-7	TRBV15	CATSRGGSSYEQYF
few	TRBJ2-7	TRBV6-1	CASWGLNGTHDYYEQYF
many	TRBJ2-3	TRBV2	CASSEARDGTSTDTQYF
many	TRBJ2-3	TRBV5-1	CASSPQTSTDTQYF
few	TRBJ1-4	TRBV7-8	CASSLGQGTEKLFF
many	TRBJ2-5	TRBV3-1	CASSRGSQETQYF
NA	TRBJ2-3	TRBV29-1	CSVETDTQYF
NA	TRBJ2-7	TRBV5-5	CASSVIYEQYF
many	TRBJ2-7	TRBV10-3	CAISELAGGSYEQYF
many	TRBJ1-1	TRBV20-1	CSALELNTEAFF
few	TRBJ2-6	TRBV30	CAWSWDRVGANVLTF
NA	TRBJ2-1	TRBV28	CASSPRTGNYNEQFF
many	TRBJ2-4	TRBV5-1	CASSLELQGIQYF
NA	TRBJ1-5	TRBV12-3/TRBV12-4	CASSSDRGQPQHF
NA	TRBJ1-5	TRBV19	CASNPTGYSNRPQHF
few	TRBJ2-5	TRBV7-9	CASSLEAGVETQYF
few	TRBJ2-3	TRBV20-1	CSASPPSGRASTTDTQYF
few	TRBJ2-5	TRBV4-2	CASSQVPSGGLETQYF
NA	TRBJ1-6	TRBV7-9	CASSLIERINSPLHF
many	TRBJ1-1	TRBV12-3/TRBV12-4	CASSHTNTEAFF
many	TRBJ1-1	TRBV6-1	CASSARGEAFF
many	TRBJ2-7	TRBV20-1	CSARGVTDSYEQYF
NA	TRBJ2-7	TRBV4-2	CASSPRTQYEQYF
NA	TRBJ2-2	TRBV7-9	CVSSAIGTSSAGELFF
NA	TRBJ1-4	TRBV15	CATSRLGTDEKLFF
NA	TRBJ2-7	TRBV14	CASSYGQVYEQYF
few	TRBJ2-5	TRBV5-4	CASSSDRGLGETQYF
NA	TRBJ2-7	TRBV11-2	CASSLGLGLAVEQYF